A selection of T cell receptor beta chains follows, all from one sample in a study of blood T cell repertoires in COVID-19. Method: immunoSEQ multiplex PCR; TCRdb's copy keeps in-frame clones and lacks some. There are 130,000 or so clones in the sample; 75% to 85% occur only once, and roughly 4.9% lies in the top ten. Specimen: peripheral blood. These receptors all come from a woman in her sixties or seventies with COVID-19, enrolled during active disease. Both conserved end residues are part of each CDR3. A D gene is named only where the DNA matches it firmly. Only part of the rows carry a size: once, few, many, or a class if the clone is expanded.

size	D	V	J	CDR3	DNA
few	.	TRBV10-3	TRBJ1-3	CAISEGRSSGNTIYF	TGTGCCATCAGTGAGGGCCGTTCCTCTGGAAACACCATATATTTT
.	.	TRBV7-2	TRBJ1-2	CASSLNERDGYTF	TGTGCCAGCAGCTTAAATGAACGGGATGGCTACACCTTC
.	TRBD1	TRBV4-3	TRBJ1-2	CASSQGQDLYGYTF	TGCGCCAGCAGCCAGGGACAGGACCTCTATGGCTACACCTTC
.	TRBD1	TRBV29-1	TRBJ2-1	CSVDRQGKEQFF	TGCAGCGTCGATAGACAGGGAAAAGAGCAGTTCTTC
.	TRBD1	TRBV5-1	TRBJ1-3	CASSLRQGSFSGNTIYF	TGCGCCAGCAGCTTAAGACAGGGGTCTTTTTCTGGAAACACCATATATTTT
.	TRBD1	TRBV5-6	TRBJ1-4	CASSGGTALNEKLFF	TGTGCCAGCAGCGGGGGGACAGCACTTAATGAAAAACTGTTTTTT
.	.	TRBV4-1	TRBJ2-1	CASSQGMRVQGGEQFF	TGCGCCAGCAGCCAAGGGATGAGAGTGCAGGGAGGAGAGCAGTTCTTC
.	.	TRBV18	TRBJ2-7	CASSPGQFYEQYF	TGTGCCAGCTCACCAGGACAGTTCTACGAGCAGTACTTC
few	.	TRBV28	TRBJ1-5	CASTPTGNQPQHF	TGTGCCAGCACTCCTACAGGGAATCAGCCCCAGCATTTT
.	.	TRBV28	TRBJ1-5	CASSFPGDQPQHF	TGTGCCAGCAGCTTTCCGGGAGATCAGCCCCAGCATTTT
.	.	TRBV24-1	TRBJ2-2	CATSDPQGIGTGELFF	TGTGCCACCAGTGACCCACAGGGAATAGGCACCGGGGAGCTGTTTTTT
.	.	TRBV6-2/TRBV6-3	TRBJ1-2	CASSDGPGGGYTF	TGTGCCAGCAGTGACGGCCCGGGAGGCGGCTACACCTTC
.	TRBD2	TRBV2	TRBJ2-7	CASRSLAGVGYEQYF	TGTGCCAGCAGGAGTCTAGCGGGGGTCGGCTACGAGCAGTACTTC
.	TRBD1	TRBV7-9	TRBJ2-7	CASSQPGQGYEQYF	TGTGCCAGCAGCCAGCCGGGACAGGGGTACGAGCAGTACTTC